This TCR beta chain was recorded in a study of blood T cell repertoires in COVID-19. Overall study context: PBMCs, B-cell-depleted T cells, or T cells were the source of the cDNA or gDNA that made up the material.

Donors in Cohort 3 who had recovered were those with two negative PCRs, healthcare professional clearance, or resolution of their symptoms. Per the study methods: The authors estimated nucleated cell counts from reference gene primer amplification. Clones were read by immunoSEQ multiplex PCR, and TCRdb kept only the in-frame ones, dropping some. That table supplies the V and J calls and clone size; D and trimming were determined from the DNA. The table includes more than 110,000 clones, 75% to 80% detected once. With 9 bases clipped from V and 5 bases from J, the junction kept 15 bases outside the gene matches. CDR3 length equals 15 residues. The germline V gene has CDR1 LNHDA and CDR2 SQIVND (reference sequence). This clone has only one observation.

The TCR originated in a woman aged 45-59 years who had recovered from COVID-19. This chain joins TRBV19 and TRBJ2-7; 8 nucleotides align to TRBD1. The material sequenced was PBMCs or T cells enriched from blood (not recorded which). CDR3: CARSRDRSLNHEQYF. In DNA, the CDR3 is TGTGCCAGAAGCCGGGACAGGTCCCTAAACCACGAGCAGTACTTC.